This TCR beta chain appears in the sequencing data of a study of blood T cell repertoires in COVID-19. At the level of the study: From T cells, B-cell-depleted T cells, or PBMCs came the material, which was cDNA or gDNA.

CDR1 and CDR2 (germline): LGHNT, FRNRAP. The V gene lost 1 base and the J gene lost 4 bases, with 8 bases spanning the gap. The CDR3 consists of 14 residues. Assay: immunoSEQ multiplex PCR; the TCRdb copy retains only in-frame clones and omits some. The sample holds more than 200,000 clones, approximately 90% seen once. The sequence came from a man between 18 and 29 years old with active or convalescent COVID-19. This chain joins TRBV12-5 and TRBJ1-5; D remains unclear. Sequencing was performed on peripheral blood. The CDR3 here is CASGLGHNNQPQHF. The CDR3 DNA is TGTGCTAGTGGTTTGGGGCACAATAATCAGCCCCAGCATTTT.